These T cell receptor beta chains were read from a single sample in a study of cytomegalovirus exposure and HLA in healthy donors. Profiling relied on immunoSEQ multiplex PCR, and the TCRdb table lists in-frame clones only, not all of them. The sample includes more than 200,000 clones, 82% seen only once; the top ten take approximately 6.5%. Sequences were obtained from PBMCs. Every receptor here comes from a man aged 35 to 55 in good health and CMV-seropositive. The CDR3 runs from the conserved cysteine through the conserved F or W.

>TRBJ2-2|TRBV7-9
CASSQKESLSTGELFF
>TRBJ1-1|TRBV5-1
CASSTFQGTEAFF
>TRBJ2-5|TRBV30
CAWAAGGEETQYF
>TRBJ2-2|TRBV11-3
CASRFLEPTVMNTGELFF
>TRBJ2-5|TRBV29-1
CSVCITGWETQYF
>TRBJ1-1|TRBV19
CASSTGTGGLNTEAFF
>TRBJ1-2|TRBV9
CASSVMAGSWYGYTF
>TRBJ1-6|TRBV28
CASTPPRGPLHF
>TRBJ2-5|TRBV28
CASSPLDREETQYF
>TRBJ1-1|TRBV11-2
CASSLIRTEAFF
>TRBJ2-5|TRBV10-1
CASTQGYQETQYF
>TRBJ2-7|TRBV6-5
CASRGGRIGYEQYF
>TRBJ1-5|TRBV5-1
CASSLDINQPQHF
>TRBJ2-1|TRBV9
CASSTGTSGSGSYNEQFF
>TRBJ1-4|TRBV25-1
CASSFRGRFEKLFF
>TRBJ2-3|TRBV5-1
CASSLGASGSTDTQYF
>TRBJ1-2|TRBV19
CASSIQGEVYGYTF
>TRBJ1-3|TRBV2
CASRGDMRGNTIYF